This section outlines one T cell receptor beta chain sequence together with its context. CDR3 length equals 17 residues. In germline, CDR1 is LNHDA, CDR2 SQIVND (reference sequence). With 3 bases removed from V and 2 bases from J, the gap between germline ends came to 17 bases. Sequencing was performed with immunoSEQ multiplex PCR; in TCRdb, only in-frame clones are kept and a portion is missing. The sample has about 660,000 clones; 80% to 90% are singletons. These data come from a study of shared T cell receptors in the human thymus. The same sample was also studied in work on human thymus T cells.

This clonotype was sampled from a boy in the first two years of life with a congenital heart defect. This chain joins TRBV19 and TRBJ1-5; possible D gene TRBD1, 6 bases. The sample taken for sequencing was thymocytes. The CDR3 nucleotides are TGTGCCAGTAGTATGGGTCAGGGGTCGCGAGGCAATCAGCCCCAGCATTTT. This sequence encodes CASSMGQGSRGNQPQHF.